This passage covers 3 T cell receptor beta chains from one sample sequenced in a study of CD8 T cells in Susac syndrome. A quantity of about 0.5 to 1 ug RNA underwent reverse transcription using random hexamers. TCRdb redid the calling of the immunoSEQ multiplex PCR reads with MiXCR, one entry per CDR3 protein. The data contain approximately 230,000 distinct CDR3 sequences, around 93% of them singletons. The sample was CD4+ T cells from PBMCs. All receptors come from a human donor with multiple sclerosis.

The V and J genes are TRBV6-6 and TRBJ1-2, with no clear D. This CDR3 has 13 amino acids. Germline V CDR1 and CDR2: MNHNY, SVGAGI (reference sequence). Trimming stripped 10 bases from V and 4 bases from J, with 16 bases between. As DNA, the CDR3 is TGTGCCACGTCGCACGTTGGTGCCTATGGCTACACCTTC. Translating gives CATSHVGAYGYTF.

This clonotype has just one count. The chain carries TRBV7-9 and TRBJ2-7, with D unclear. The CDR3 extends over 14 amino acids. The V gene's germline CDR1 is SEHNR and CDR2 FQNEAQ (reference sequence). Trimming shortened V by 3 bases and J by 1 base, and 10 bases separated the two germline ends. Here the CDR3 reads CASSLGTGSYEQYV. In DNA, the CDR3 is TGTGCCAGCAGCTTGGGCACTGGATCCTACGAGCAGTACGTC.

The chain uses TRBV18 and TRBJ2-5; unclear D gene. The germline V gene has CDR1 KGHSH and CDR2 LQKENI. The CDR3 extends over 13 amino acids. The V end lost 3 bases, the J end lost 2 bases, and 7 bases lay between the germline ends. The CDR3 DNA reads TGTGCCAGCTCACCGCTTATACAAGAGACCCAGTACTTC. Its translation: CASSPLIQETQYF.